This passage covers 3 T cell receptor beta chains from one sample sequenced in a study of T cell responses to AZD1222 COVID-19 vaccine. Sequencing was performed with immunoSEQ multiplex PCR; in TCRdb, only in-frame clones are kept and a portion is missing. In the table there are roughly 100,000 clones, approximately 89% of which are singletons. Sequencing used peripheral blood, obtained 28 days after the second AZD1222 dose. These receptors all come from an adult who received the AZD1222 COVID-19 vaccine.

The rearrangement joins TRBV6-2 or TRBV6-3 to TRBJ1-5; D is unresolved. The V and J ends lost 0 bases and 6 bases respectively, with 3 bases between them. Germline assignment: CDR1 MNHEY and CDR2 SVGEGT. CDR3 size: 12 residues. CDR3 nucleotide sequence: TGTGCCAGCAGTTACTCGTCTCAGCCCCAGCATTTT. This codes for CASSYSSQPQHF.

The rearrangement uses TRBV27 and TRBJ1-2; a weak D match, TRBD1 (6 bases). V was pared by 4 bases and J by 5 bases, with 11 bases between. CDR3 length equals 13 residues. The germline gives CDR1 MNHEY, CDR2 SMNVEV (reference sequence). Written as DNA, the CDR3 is TGTGCCAGCAGTTATGCAGGGGCTTATGGCTACACCTTC. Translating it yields CASSYAGAYGYTF.

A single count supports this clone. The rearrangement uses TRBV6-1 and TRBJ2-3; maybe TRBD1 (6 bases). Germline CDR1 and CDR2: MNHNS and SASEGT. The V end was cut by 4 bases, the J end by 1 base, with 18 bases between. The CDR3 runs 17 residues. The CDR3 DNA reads TGTGCCAGCAGTGGTACTCCTCAGGGGTGGGGCACAGATACGCAGTATTTT. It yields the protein CASSGTPQGWGTDTQYF.